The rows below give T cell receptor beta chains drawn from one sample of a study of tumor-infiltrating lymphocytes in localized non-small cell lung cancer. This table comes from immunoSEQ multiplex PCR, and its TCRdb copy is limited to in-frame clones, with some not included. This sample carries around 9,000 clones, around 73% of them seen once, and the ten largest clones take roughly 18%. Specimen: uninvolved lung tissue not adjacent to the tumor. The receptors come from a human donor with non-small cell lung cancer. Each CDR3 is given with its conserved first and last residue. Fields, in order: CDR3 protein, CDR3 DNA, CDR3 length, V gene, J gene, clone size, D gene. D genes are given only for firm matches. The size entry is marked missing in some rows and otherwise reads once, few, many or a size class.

CASRVSTDTQYF	TGTGCCAGCAGGGTTAGCACAGATACGCAGTATTTT	12	TRBV6-1	TRBJ2-3	NA	NA
CSVLLPGETQYF	TGCAGCGTTCTACTACCCGGAGAGACCCAGTACTTC	12	TRBV29-1	TRBJ2-5	NA	NA
CSVTDSRTDTQYF	TGCAGCGTAACTGACAGTCGCACAGATACGCAGTATTTT	13	TRBV29-1	TRBJ2-3	NA	NA
CASIENTEAFF	TGTGCCAGCATCGAAAACACTGAAGCTTTCTTT	11	TRBV6-1	TRBJ1-1	NA	NA
CAGSLGSWETQYF	TGTGCCGGCAGTCTAGGGAGTTGGGAGACCCAGTACTTC	13	TRBV2	TRBJ2-5	once	NA
CSASVVYGYTF	TGCAGTGCTAGTGTGGTCTATGGCTACACCTTC	11	TRBV20-1	TRBJ1-2	NA	NA
CASSFLSTSGLYEQYF	TGTGCCAGCAGCTTTTTAAGTACTAGCGGTCTCTACGAGCAGTACTTC	16	TRBV5-6	TRBJ2-7	once	TRBD2
CASFRGTTLTGQYF	TGTGCCAGCTTTAGAGGGACGACCCTAACTGGACAGTACTTC	14	TRBV25-1	TRBJ2-5	few	NA
CASSVEQGSGELFF	TGTGCCAGCAGCGTCGAGCAGGGGTCTGGGGAGCTGTTTTTT	14	TRBV9	TRBJ2-2	NA	NA
CASKKGPYTGELFF	TGTGCCAGTAAAAAAGGCCCTTACACCGGGGAGCTGTTTTTT	14	TRBV19	TRBJ2-2	NA	NA
CASSQGAQLNTEAFF	TGCGCCAGCAGCCAAGGAGCACAGCTCAACACTGAAGCTTTCTTT	15	TRBV4-1	TRBJ1-1	NA	NA
CASRLHNSPLHF	TGTGCCAGCAGACTTCATAATTCACCCCTCCACTTT	12	TRBV6-1	TRBJ1-6	NA	NA
CASSLTGDGTEAFF	TGTGCCAGCAGCCTGACAGGGGATGGCACTGAAGCTTTCTTT	14	TRBV7-9	TRBJ1-1	NA	TRBD1
CASSRQGNGYTF	TGTGCCAGCAGCAGACAGGGTAATGGCTACACCTTC	12	TRBV7-9	TRBJ1-2	NA	TRBD1
CASDAALGEKLFF	TGTGCCAGCGACGCCGCTCTTGGTGAAAAACTGTTTTTT	13	TRBV2	TRBJ1-4	NA	NA
CAISGLGTDTQYF	TGTGCCATCTCCGGACTAGGCACAGATACGCAGTATTTT	13	TRBV6-6	TRBJ2-3	NA	TRBD2
CASSQTGAGNTIYF	TGTGCCAGCAGCCAAACGGGGGCTGGAAACACCATATATTTT	14	TRBV7-9	TRBJ1-3	few	NA
CASSHGVGQPNTDTQYF	TGTGCCAGCAGTCATGGGGTTGGGCAGCCCAACACAGATACGCAGTATTTT	17	TRBV27	TRBJ2-3	NA	NA
CASSRQGSTETQYF	TGTGCCAGCAGCCGACAGGGATCGACGGAGACCCAGTACTTC	14	TRBV5-4	TRBJ2-5	NA	TRBD1
CASRPLAGEGEQFF	TGTGCCAGCAGACCACTAGCGGGGGAAGGAGAGCAGTTCTTC	14	TRBV6-4	TRBJ2-1	NA	TRBD2
CSGKGNTDTQYF	TGCAGCGGTAAAGGCAACACAGATACGCAGTATTTT	12	TRBV29-1	TRBJ2-3	NA	NA
CASSESGGRYNEQFF	TGTGCCAGCAGTGAATCCGGGGGCAGGTACAATGAGCAGTTCTTC	15	TRBV2	TRBJ2-1	NA	NA
CASSPGTSGLGRETQYF	TGTGCCAGCAGCCCCGGGACTAGCGGGTTGGGGAGGGAGACCCAGTACTTC	17	TRBV5-5	TRBJ2-5	NA	TRBD2